The 5 T cell receptor beta chains listed next were all sequenced from one sample in a study of CD8 T cells in Susac syndrome. RNA in amounts of roughly 0.45 to 1 ug was reverse transcribed with random hexamers. MiXCR, run by TCRdb on the immunoSEQ multiplex PCR reads, gives a single entry per CDR3 protein. The repertoire includes about 140,000 distinct CDR3 sequences, approximately 95% of them detected once, and roughly 0.14% sits in the top ten. The source material was CD4+ T cells from PBMCs. Receptors were obtained from a human donor with Susac syndrome.

The chain carries TRBV23-1 and TRBJ1-5; D is ambiguous. TRBV23-1 counts as an open reading frame of uncertain function. This CDR3 is built from 14 residues. Trimming left V 2 bases short and J 4 bases short, with 9 bases between. The CDR3 loop is CASSQPEENQPQHF. CDR3 nucleotide sequence: TGCGCCAGCAGTCAACCCGAGGAGAATCAGCCCCAGCATTTT.

This chain connects TRBV7-9 to TRBJ2-6, with 8 bases identical to TRBD1. CDR3 size: 17 residues. CDR1 and CDR2 (germline): SEHNR, FQNEAQ (reference sequence). V was clipped by 5 bases and J by 0 bases; unmatched bases: 6. The CDR3 nucleotides are TGTGCCAGCAGCCGTGGACAGGGTAACTCTGGGGCCAACGTCCTGACTTTC. It is translated as CASSRGQGNSGANVLTF.

The rearrangement uses TRBV28 and TRBJ2-1; D is unresolved. In germline, CDR1 is MDHEN, CDR2 SYDVKM. V lost 8 bases and J 0 bases, leaving 14 bases between the germline ends. The CDR3 runs 15 residues. CDR3 residues: CASLGSTSSYNEQFF. CDR3 in DNA: TGTGCCAGCCTAGGAAGCACAAGCTCCTACAATGAGCAGTTCTTC.

The chain carries TRBV5-5 and TRBJ1-1; D is ambiguous. The germline gives CDR1 SGHKS, CDR2 YYEKEE (reference sequence). The CDR3 consists of 13 residues. V lost 2 bases and J 4 bases, leaving 9 bases between the germline ends. The DNA of the CDR3 is TGTGCCAGCAGCTTCCAGGAACTCACTGAAGCTTTCTTT. Amino acid sequence: CASSFQELTEAFF.

This clonotype showed up just once. This chain joins TRBV20-1 and TRBJ2-7; D is unclear. From germline, CDR1 is DFQATT and CDR2 SNEGSKA (reference sequence). Trimming pared 4 bases from V and 5 bases from J, leaving 12 bases between. The CDR3 sequence is 12 residues long. CDR3 amino acids: CSANAGSHEQYF. CDR3 sequence (DNA): TGCAGTGCTAATGCAGGCTCGCACGAGCAGTACTTC.